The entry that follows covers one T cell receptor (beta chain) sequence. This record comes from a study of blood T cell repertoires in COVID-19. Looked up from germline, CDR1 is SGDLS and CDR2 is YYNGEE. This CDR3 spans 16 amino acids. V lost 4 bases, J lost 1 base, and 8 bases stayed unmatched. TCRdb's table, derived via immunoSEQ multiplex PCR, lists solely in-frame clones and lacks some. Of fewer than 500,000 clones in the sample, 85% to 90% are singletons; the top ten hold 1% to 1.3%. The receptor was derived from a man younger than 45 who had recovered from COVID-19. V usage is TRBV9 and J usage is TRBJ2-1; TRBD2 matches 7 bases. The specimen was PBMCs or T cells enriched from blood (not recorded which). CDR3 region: CASSPRDYPSYNEQFF. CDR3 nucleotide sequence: TGTGCCAGCAGCCCCCGGGACTACCCTTCCTACAATGAGCAGTTCTTC.